What follows are 32 T cell receptor beta chains derived from one specimen sequenced in a study of T cell responses to AZD1222 COVID-19 vaccine. TCRdb's copy holds only in-frame clones and misses some; the assay was immunoSEQ multiplex PCR. This table holds about 40,000 clones, 65% to 85% found once. Sequencing used peripheral blood, obtained 28 days after the second AZD1222 dose. The receptor source for this set is an adult who received the AZD1222 COVID-19 vaccine.

V and J are TRBV6-5 and TRBJ2-3, with D perhaps matching TRBD1 (7 bases). V gave up 7 bases and J gave up 1 base, with 15 bases separating them. Germline values: CDR1 MNHEY, CDR2 SVGAGI. This CDR3 spans 15 amino acids. CDR3 DNA sequence: TGTGCCAGCAACTACTTCAGGGGGGGCACAGATACGCAGTATTTT. Protein sequence: CASNYFRGGTDTQYF.

The chain has TRBV9 and TRBJ2-5; D remains ambiguous. The CDR3 is made up of 14 amino acids. V shed 0 bases and J shed 3 bases, with 9 bases lying between them. Germline V gene data show CDR1 as SGDLS and CDR2 as YYNGEE. The CDR3, as DNA: TGTGCCAGCAGCGTAGGAATGGGTGAAGAGACCCAGTACTTC. Protein product: CASSVGMGEETQYF.

This chain links TRBV2 with TRBJ2-3, with 12 bases aligning to TRBD2. CDR3 size: 16 residues. Germline V gene data show CDR1 as SNHLY and CDR2 as FYNNEI. J was trimmed by 2 bases and V by 3 bases; bases with no gene match: 3. CDR3: CASSEGLAGFTDTQYF. The CDR3, as DNA: TGTGCCAGCAGTGAGGGACTAGCGGGTTTCACAGATACGCAGTATTTT.

The chain couples TRBV27 to TRBJ2-5; no clear D gene. Trimming took off 3 bases at V and 0 bases at J, with 11 bases between the two ends. The germline V gene has CDR1 MNHEY and CDR2 SMNVEV (reference sequence). The CDR3 runs to 15 residues. The CDR3 loop reads CASSFDSRYQETQYF. The CDR3 DNA reads TGTGCCAGCAGTTTCGACTCCAGATACCAAGAGACCCAGTACTTC.

The V call is TRBV29-1, the J call TRBJ2-5; 14 bases align to TRBD2. Unmatched junction bases numbered 15, after V lost 5 bases and J lost 10 bases. CDR3 length equals 16 residues. Germline-derived CDR1 and CDR2 are SQVTM and ANQGSEA. The CDR3 sequence: CSVLEPTWGLAGVQYF. The CDR3 region has the DNA TGCAGCGTTCTAGAACCCACCTGGGGACTAGCGGGGGTCCAGTACTTC.

To note about this clone: One end of the junction is discordant with germline, which a read error may explain. V gene TRBV7-7 combines with J gene TRBJ1-1; a weak D match, TRBD1 (5 bases). The CDR3 consists of 13 residues. Germline lookup yields CDR1 SSHAT and CDR2 FNYEAQ (reference sequence). In DNA, the CDR3 is TGTGCTAGCAGCCCCCTGGAGGGGCCTGAAGCTTTCTTT. Its translation is CASSPLEGPEAFF.

The genes are TRBV3-1 (or the pseudogene TRBV3-2) and TRBJ1-1; D remains unclear. Trimming removed 1 base from V and 5 bases from J, with 5 bases in between. Per the germline V gene, CDR1 is LGHDT and CDR2 is YNNKEL (reference sequence). This CDR3 has 12 residues. The CDR3 nucleotides read TGTGCCAGCAGCCAAGTTGAAACTGAAGCTTTCTTT. Amino acids: CASSQVETEAFF.

The chain joins TRBV27 to TRBJ1-5; a possible D gene is TRBD1 (5 bases). This CDR3 spans 18 amino acids. The ends were cut back, 0 bases at V and 6 bases at J, with 21 bases in the middle. Germline CDR1 MNHEY, CDR2 SMNVEV (reference sequence). The CDR3 region is CASSLSRLGVGSGQPQHF. As DNA, the CDR3 is TGTGCCAGCAGTTTATCCCGTTTAGGGGTGGGTTCAGGTCAGCCCCAGCATTTT.

The chain is built from TRBV30 and TRBJ2-3; 8 bases align to TRBD2. This CDR3 comprises 13 residues. V trimming: 2 bases; J trimming: 4 bases; junction bases outside the gene matches: 2. Per the germline V gene, CDR1 is GTSNPN and CDR2 is SVGIG (reference sequence). The CDR3 DNA is TGTGCCTGGAGTTCGGGGGGGGCAGATACGCAGTATTTT. Its translation is CAWSSGGADTQYF.

In DNA, the CDR3 is TGTGCCAGCAGTTCCACCTCTGTGGGCTACACCTTC. This encodes CASSSTSVGYTF. The genes are TRBV28 and TRBJ1-2; D gene ambiguous. CDR1 MDHEN and CDR2 SYDVKM come from the germline V gene. The length of the CDR3 is 12 residues. V lost 4 bases and J 8 bases, leaving 11 bases between the germline ends.

The CDR3 DNA sequence: TGTGCCAGCAGTCGGACGGACGCTAACTATGGCTACACCTTC. Protein product: CASSRTDANYGYTF. This chain links TRBV6-5 with TRBJ1-2; D unclear. CDR1 MNHEY and CDR2 SVGAGI come from the germline V gene. Trimming cost V 5 bases and J 0 bases, with 10 bases left between them. The CDR3 covers 14 residues.

This clone has just a few counts. The chain employs TRBV18 and TRBJ1-4; 8 bases line up with TRBD1. Looked up from germline, CDR1 is KGHSH and CDR2 is LQKENI. V trimming: 4 bases; J trimming: 6 bases; junction bases outside the gene matches: 7. The CDR3 spans 15 residues. The CDR3 DNA follows: TGTGCCAGCTCACACCGGACAGGGTCACATGAAAAACTGTTTTTT. Translation: CASSHRTGSHEKLFF.

V usage is TRBV27 and J usage is TRBJ1-1; D is undetermined. The CDR3 spans 13 residues. Germline V CDR1 and CDR2: MNHEY, SMNVEV (reference sequence). The V end lost 6 bases, the J end lost 1 base, and 9 bases lay between the germline ends. The CDR3 loop is CASSARRNTEAFF. The CDR3 nucleotides read TGTGCCAGCAGCGCCCGACGGAACACTGAAGCTTTCTTT.

The J gene is TRBJ2-3, the V gene TRBV9, with a weak D call TRBD1 (6 bases). V was clipped by 7 bases and J by 2 bases, with 17 bases between them. The CDR3 extends over 15 amino acids. The germline gives CDR1 SGDLS, CDR2 YYNGEE. For the CDR3, the DNA is TGTGCCAGCGCTTCAGACAGGATCTACACAGATACGCAGTATTTT. Its protein product is CASASDRIYTDTQYF.

The chain recombines TRBV9 with TRBJ2-1; perhaps TRBD1 as D (6 bases). The CDR3 sequence is 16 residues long. Germline values: CDR1 SGDLS, CDR2 YYNGEE. V lost 4 bases and J lost 6, with 20 bases in between. In DNA form, the CDR3 reads TGTGCCAGCAGCCCCGACCCGAGGGGGATGTTCAATGAGCAGTTCTTC. Protein product: CASSPDPRGMFNEQFF. The variable domain in full, with the rest retrieved from reference TRBV9 and TRBJ2-1, is DSGVTQTPKHLITATGQRVTLRCSPRSGDLSVYWYQQSLDQGLQFLIQYYNGEERAKGNILERFSAQQFPDLHSELNLSSLELGDSALYFCASSPDPRGMFNEQFFGPGTRLTVL.

The V and J genes are TRBV9 and TRBJ1-2, with 7 bases fitting TRBD1. CDR1 and CDR2 from the germline V gene are SGDLS and YYNGEE. The CDR3 is 12 amino acids. V lost 4 bases, J lost 10 bases, and 7 bases stayed unmatched. The CDR3 DNA sequence: TGTGCCAGCAGCTCAACAGGGGCCGACTACACCTTC. It encodes CASSSTGADYTF. The complete variable domain, with remaining parts taken from reference TRBV9 and TRBJ1-2, reads DSGVTQTPKHLITATGQRVTLRCSPRSGDLSVYWYQQSLDQGLQFLIQYYNGEERAKGNILERFSAQQFPDLHSELNLSSLELGDSALYFCASSSTGADYTFGSGTRLTVV.

The J gene is TRBJ1-1, the V gene TRBV19; 7 positions match TRBD1. V shed 10 bases, J shed 4 bases, and the junction held 21 bases outside the gene matches. The CDR3 is 17 residues long. From germline, CDR1 is LNHDA and CDR2 SQIVND (reference sequence). CDR3 loop: CAIIPSAGGTAATEAFF. CDR3 DNA: TGTGCCATTATCCCATCTGCTGGCGGGACAGCGGCCACTGAAGCTTTCTTT.

The chain links TRBV5-6 to TRBJ1-2; TRBD1 matches 8 bases. CDR1 SGHDT and CDR2 YYEEEE come from the germline V gene. J lost 1 base, V lost 4 bases, and 9 bases had no gene match. The CDR3 sequence is 16 residues long. The CDR3 region is CASSRPGQVNNYGYTF. In nucleotides, the CDR3 is TGTGCCAGCAGCCGTCCGGGACAGGTGAATAACTATGGCTACACCTTC. The full variable domain, in which reference TRBV5-6 and TRBJ1-2 provide the parts outside the CDR3, is DAGVTQSPTHLIKTRGQQVTLRCSPKSGHDTVSWYQQALGQGPQFIFQYYEEEERQRGNFPDRFSGHQFPNYSSELNVNALLLGDSALYLCASSRPGQVNNYGYTFGSGTRLTVV.

By proportion, this clone is medium-sized (0.01 to 0.1%). The chain links TRBV5-4 to TRBJ1-6; no clear D gene. V was trimmed by 0 bases and J by 10 bases, leaving 11 bases between them. The CDR3 has 14 amino acids. Germline V CDR1 and CDR2: SGHNT, YYREEE (reference sequence). CDR3 bases: TGTGCCAGCAGCTTGGTGGAGTTAGGATCACCCCTCCACTTT. Amino acid sequence: CASSLVELGSPLHF.

The chain employs TRBV12-3 or TRBV12-4 and TRBJ1-5; no reliable D call. Trimming removed 6 bases from V and 6 bases from J, with 12 bases in between. The CDR3 runs to 13 residues. CDR3 DNA: TGTGCCAGCAGCCACACCCAGTTTCAGCCCCAGCATTTT. It yields the protein CASSHTQFQPQHF.

The V and J genes are TRBV27 and TRBJ1-3; 7 nucleotides line up with TRBD1. The CDR3 sequence is 17 residues long. CDR1 and CDR2 from the germline V gene are MNHEY and SMNVEV (reference sequence). J gave up 1 base and V 3 bases, and 9 bases lay outside the gene matches. The CDR3 bases are TGTGCCAGCAGTTTTTTCCAAGACAGGGTATCTGGAAACACCATATATTTT. Its protein product is CASSFFQDRVSGNTIYF.

V is TRBV5-4 and J is TRBJ1-1, with 10 bases that match TRBD1. The CDR3 is 17 residues long. V lost 0 bases, J lost 0 bases, and 5 bases stayed unmatched. Looked up from germline, CDR1 is SGHNT and CDR2 is YYREEE (reference sequence). Written as DNA, the CDR3 is TGTGCCAGCAGCTTGGGCGGACAGGGGGGAGTGAACACTGAAGCTTTCTTT. Protein sequence: CASSLGGQGGVNTEAFF.

The chain is built from TRBV5-1 and TRBJ2-6; D might be TRBD1 (5 bases). The V gene's germline CDR1 is SGHRS and CDR2 YFSETQ. This CDR3 has 18 residues. With 0 bases removed from V and 0 bases from J, the gap between germline ends came to 13 bases. This chain's CDR3 is CASSLGGALSSGANVLTF. In nucleotides, the CDR3 is TGCGCCAGCAGCTTGGGTGGGGCCCTTAGCTCTGGGGCCAACGTCCTGACTTTC.

V and J are TRBV19 and TRBJ1-5; D ambiguous. V was shortened by 3 bases and J by 0 bases, with 15 bases between the two germline ends. Germline lookup yields CDR1 LNHDA and CDR2 SQIVND (reference sequence). This CDR3 is built from 17 residues. The CDR3 sequence: CASSILGADYSNQPQHF. Written as DNA, the CDR3 is TGTGCCAGTAGTATTCTTGGTGCAGACTATAGCAATCAGCCCCAGCATTTT.

The chain recombines TRBV5-1 with TRBJ1-2; 9 bases are a match to TRBD1. Germline V gene sequence: CDR1 SGHRS, CDR2 YFSETQ. This CDR3 spans 15 amino acids. The V gene end was trimmed by 0 bases and the J gene end by 8 bases; junction bases not matched to a gene: 8. The CDR3 spells CASSLDLTGGEGYTF. CDR3 coding DNA: TGCGCCAGCAGCTTGGATCTAACAGGGGGCGAGGGCTACACCTTC.

The chain is built from TRBV7-3 and TRBJ2-2; D uncertain. V was shortened by 5 bases and J by 3 bases, with 7 bases between the two germline ends. Per the germline V gene, CDR1 is SGHTA and CDR2 is FQGTGA. The CDR3 has 13 amino acids. CDR3 in amino acids: CASSRTDTGELFF. The CDR3 nucleotides are TGTGCCAGCAGCCGCACGGACACCGGGGAGCTGTTTTTT.

V usage is TRBV30 and J usage is TRBJ1-6, with D hard to call. The CDR3 runs 15 residues. V was cut by 5 bases and J by 7 bases, with 18 bases left in between. Germline assignment: CDR1 GTSNPN and CDR2 SVGIG (reference sequence). CDR3 DNA: TGTGCCTGGGTCCCCGGGTCCTCTCTAAATTCACCCCTCCACTTT. Protein sequence: CAWVPGSSLNSPLHF.

The CDR3 reads CASSVVGGDNSPLHF. The CDR3 DNA sequence: TGTGCCAGCAGCGTAGTTGGAGGGGACAATTCACCCCTCCACTTT. This chain uses TRBV9 with TRBJ1-6, with a possible D match to TRBD1 (5 bases). Per the germline V gene, CDR1 is SGDLS and CDR2 is YYNGEE. V was pared by 0 bases and J by 7 bases, with 11 bases between. The CDR3 is made up of 15 amino acids.

The chain is built from TRBV28 and TRBJ2-7; tentative D call: TRBD2 (5 bases). This CDR3 has 15 residues. Germline assignment: CDR1 MDHEN and CDR2 SYDVKM. V lost 2 bases and J lost 2, with 13 bases in between. The CDR3 sequence is CASSLRASTTYEQYF. Here the CDR3 DNA reads TGTGCCAGCAGTTTAAGGGCTAGCACAACCTACGAGCAGTACTTC. The whole variable domain, filled in from reference TRBV28 and TRBJ2-7, reads DVKVTQSSRYLVKRTGEKVFLECVQDMDHENMFWYRQDPGLGLRLIYFSYDVKMKEKGDIPEGYSVSREKKERFSLILESASTNQTSMYLCASSLRASTTYEQYFGPGTRLTVT.

This chain links TRBV11-2 with TRBJ1-5, with 10 bases aligning to TRBD1. Germline V CDR1 and CDR2: SGHAT, FQNNGV. With 5 bases clipped from V and 6 bases from J, the junction kept 7 bases outside the gene matches. This CDR3 has 15 residues. This chain's CDR3 is CASSAGTGVFQPQHF. In DNA, the CDR3 is TGTGCCAGCAGCGCCGGGACAGGGGTGTTTCAGCCCCAGCATTTT.

The count of this clone is one. The chain recombines TRBV21-1 with TRBJ1-5. TRBV21-1 is flagged as a pseudogene. The CDR3 contains 15 residues. This CDR3 reads CASSKMTTGDQPQHF. The CDR3 nucleotides are TGTGCCAGCAGCAAAATGACCACGGGGGATCAGCCCCAGCATTTT.

The J gene is TRBJ1-2, the V gene TRBV5-1, with D hard to call. This CDR3 spans 18 amino acids. The germline CDR1 and CDR2 sequences are SGHRS and YFSETQ. Trimming took off 3 bases at V and 2 bases at J, with 23 bases between the two ends. For the CDR3, the DNA is TGCGCCAGCAGCTCAACCGGGAACGGCGCCTTAACCAACTATGGCTACACCTTC. This sequence encodes CASSSTGNGALTNYGYTF.